This TCR beta chain was sequenced in a study of shared clonotypes between healthy human individuals. The assay ran at deep level. Generated by immunoSEQ multiplex PCR, the TCRdb table keeps only in-frame clones and is missing some. Of roughly 590,000 clones in the sample, 95% to 96% were seen once. CDR1 and CDR2 from the germline V gene are MDHEN and SYDVKM. This CDR3 has 13 amino acids. The ends were cut back, 7 bases at V and 7 bases at J, with 14 bases in the middle. CD45RO-negative, CCR7-positively selected cells formed the naive CD8 fraction, excluding terminally differentiated effector memory CD45RA+ cells.

The clonotype comes from a woman aged 25 to 39 in good health. The sequencing sample was made of naive CD8+ T cells sorted from blood. The chain combines TRBV28 with TRBJ2-1; possibly TRBD1 or TRBD2 for D (5 bases each). CDR3 residues: CASTPGPANEQFF. CDR3 in DNA: TGTGCCAGCACACCGGGACCAGCAAATGAGCAGTTCTTC.